This T cell receptor beta chain was sequenced in a study of OX40 agonist ivuxolimab in advanced cancers. Concerning the study at large: The costimulatory receptor OX40 (CD134) was targeted by ivuxolimab, a fully human IgG2 agonistic monoclonal antibody. The point of sequencing TCRbeta in the periphery was to test whether ivuxolimab changed TCR sequence diversity and drove clonal T-cell expansion. Of the roughly 52 dose-escalation patients, hepatocellular carcinoma was present in approximately 20, melanoma in roughly 15, renal cell carcinoma in 9 and head and neck cancer in 9. In the dose-escalation cohort, 65% to 85% of patients were male, and the mean age was 60 years with a range of roughly 23 to 79. The monotherapy dose-escalation portion (N of about 49 patients) of the phase I ivuxolimab trial is reported in the paper. Intravenous ivuxolimab was administered to patients every 2 weeks at six dose levels: 0.01, 0.1, 0.3, 1.5, 3 and 10 mg/kg. Prior anti-PD-1, anti-PD-L1 or anti-CTLA-4 therapy was permitted, and 35% to 40% of dose-escalation patients had received checkpoint inhibitors. Partial responses occurred in three dose-escalation patients: two with cutaneous melanoma and one with hepatocellular carcinoma. What the study reported, not specific to this receptor: The antigen specificity of the peripheral T cells that underwent clonal expansion was not determined. Clonal expansion of both CD4+ and CD8+ blood T cells was observed from baseline to week 6 at doses 0.1 to 3.0 mg/kg. Low levels of normalized T-cell clonal expansion were also seen in some patients who did not respond. After ivuxolimab, more expanded clones were found on average in CD8+ T cells than in CD4+ T cells. In the 0.1-3.0 mg/kg groups, partial responders were among the patients with the lowest normalized peripheral clonal expansion, particularly in CD8+ T cells.

Reading the germline V gene gives CDR1 LGHNA and CDR2 YSLEER. The trim is 0 bases for V and 4 bases for J, with a gap of 15 bases between the germline ends. From the cysteine through the phenylalanine, the CDR3 covers 16 amino acids. Only the CDR3 DNA is retained, 48 bases long and in frame from the first base. To sequence the TCRbeta CDR3 region, genomic DNA was isolated from the sorted cells. TCRbeta CDR3 regions were sequenced using the immunoSEQ Assay. TCRdb's version of the immuneACCESS table is confined to in-frame rearrangements and falls short of the full clone set. An unresolved V gene accounts for under half of the shortfall where checked; the remainder is of unknown origin. Across this sample there are nearly 65,000 clones, with 91% seen only once. About 4% of the sample rests with the top ten. Patients with autoimmune disease history or receiving systemic immunosuppression were excluded from the trial. Peripheral blood for TCR sequencing was collected from all dose cohorts at baseline, on cycle 4 day 1, and on cycle 7 day 1. The samples were taken from a phase I, first-in-human, multicenter, open-label dose-escalation trial of ivuxolimab. Adults with locally advanced or metastatic melanoma, renal cell carcinoma, hepatocellular carcinoma or head and neck squamous cell carcinoma were enrolled in the trial. CD4+ and CD8+ T cells were sorted separately from peripheral blood before TCR sequencing.

Of note for this clone: Its binding antigen is unknown. It has no much larger one-base neighbor in the sample; base qualities were not kept.

Recombination joined TRBV4-3 with TRBJ1-2, with the identity of the D gene unclear. The clonotype originates from an adult with an advanced solid tumor such as melanoma, head and neck, liver or kidney cancer. The sample was CD4+ or CD8+ T cells sorted from blood, taken in a trial of the OX40 agonist ivuxolimab. CDR3 sequence: CASSQDRTGLGYGYTF. The nucleotide sequence reads TGCGCCAGCAGCCAAGATAGGACCGGCCTAGGCTATGGCTACACCTTC.